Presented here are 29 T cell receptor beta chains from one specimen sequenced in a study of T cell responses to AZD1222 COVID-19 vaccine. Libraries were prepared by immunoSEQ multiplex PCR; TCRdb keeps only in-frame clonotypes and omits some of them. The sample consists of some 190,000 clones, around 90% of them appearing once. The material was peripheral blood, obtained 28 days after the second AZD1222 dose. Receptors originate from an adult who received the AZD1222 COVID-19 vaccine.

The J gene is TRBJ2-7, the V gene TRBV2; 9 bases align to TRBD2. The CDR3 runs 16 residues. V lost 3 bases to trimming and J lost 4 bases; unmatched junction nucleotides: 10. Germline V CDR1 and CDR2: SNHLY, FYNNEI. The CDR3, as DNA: TGTGCCAGCAGTGAGGGTCCGCGGGAGGGGCGATACGAGCAGTACTTC. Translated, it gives CASSEGPREGRYEQYF.

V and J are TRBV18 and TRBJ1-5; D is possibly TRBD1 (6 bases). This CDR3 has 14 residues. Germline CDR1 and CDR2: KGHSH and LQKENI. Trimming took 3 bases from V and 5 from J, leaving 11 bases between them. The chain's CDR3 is CASSPGARDQPQHF. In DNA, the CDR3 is TGTGCCAGCTCACCGGGGGCGCGCGATCAGCCCCAGCATTTT.

The CDR3 loop reads CSVVKTAYNEQFF. The CDR3, as DNA: TGCAGCGTTGTAAAAACAGCCTACAATGAGCAGTTCTTC. The chain links TRBV29-1 to TRBJ2-1; no definite D call. CDR3 length: 13 amino acids. Germline assignment: CDR1 SQVTM and CDR2 ANQGSEA. Trimming left V 4 bases short and J 2 bases short, with 9 bases between.

The CDR3 sequence is CASSFPGPSGYGYTF. CDR3 coding DNA: TGTGCCAGCAGCTTCCCCGGGCCGTCTGGCTATGGCTACACCTTC. This chain joins TRBV5-5 and TRBJ1-2, with no clear D. This CDR3 contains 15 residues. Trimming removed 2 bases from V and 4 bases from J, with 15 bases in between. The germline V gene has CDR1 SGHKS and CDR2 YYEKEE (reference sequence).

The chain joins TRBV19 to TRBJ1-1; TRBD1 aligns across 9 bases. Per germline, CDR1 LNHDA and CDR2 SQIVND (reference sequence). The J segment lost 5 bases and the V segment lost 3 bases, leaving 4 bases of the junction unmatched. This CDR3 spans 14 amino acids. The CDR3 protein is CASSIMGQGTEAFF. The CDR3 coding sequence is TGTGCCAGTAGTATCATGGGACAGGGTACTGAAGCTTTCTTT.

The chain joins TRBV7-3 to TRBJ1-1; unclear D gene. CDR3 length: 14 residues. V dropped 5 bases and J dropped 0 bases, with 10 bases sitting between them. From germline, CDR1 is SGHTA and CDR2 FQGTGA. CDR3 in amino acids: CASSPSAMNTEAFF. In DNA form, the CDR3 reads TGTGCCAGCAGCCCTAGTGCAATGAACACTGAAGCTTTCTTT.

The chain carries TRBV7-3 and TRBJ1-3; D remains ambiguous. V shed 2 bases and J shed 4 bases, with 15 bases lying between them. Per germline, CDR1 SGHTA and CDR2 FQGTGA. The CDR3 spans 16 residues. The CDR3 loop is CASSLEEAGSGNTIYF. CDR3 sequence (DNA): TGTGCCAGCAGCTTAGAGGAAGCGGGAAGCGGAAACACCATATATTTT.

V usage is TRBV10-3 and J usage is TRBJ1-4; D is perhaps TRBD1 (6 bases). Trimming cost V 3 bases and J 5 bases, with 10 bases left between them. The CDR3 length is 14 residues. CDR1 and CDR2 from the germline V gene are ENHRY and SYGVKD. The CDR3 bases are TGTGCCATCAGTGAAGGGACACTCAATGAAAAACTGTTTTTT. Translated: CAISEGTLNEKLFF.

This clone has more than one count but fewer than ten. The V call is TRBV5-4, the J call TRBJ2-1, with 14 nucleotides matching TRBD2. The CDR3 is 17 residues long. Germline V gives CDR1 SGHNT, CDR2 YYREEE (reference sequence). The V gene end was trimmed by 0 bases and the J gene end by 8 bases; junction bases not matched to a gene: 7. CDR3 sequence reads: CASSLGLAGGGLYEQFF. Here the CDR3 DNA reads TGTGCCAGCAGCTTGGGACTAGCGGGAGGGGGATTGTATGAGCAGTTCTTC.

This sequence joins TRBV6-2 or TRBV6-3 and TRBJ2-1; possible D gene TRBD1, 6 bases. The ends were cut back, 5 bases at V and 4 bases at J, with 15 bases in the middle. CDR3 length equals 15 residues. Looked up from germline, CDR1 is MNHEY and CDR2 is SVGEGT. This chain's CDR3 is CASSQGFGLYNEQFF. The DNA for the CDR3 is TGTGCCAGCAGTCAGGGGTTCGGACTTTACAATGAGCAGTTCTTC.

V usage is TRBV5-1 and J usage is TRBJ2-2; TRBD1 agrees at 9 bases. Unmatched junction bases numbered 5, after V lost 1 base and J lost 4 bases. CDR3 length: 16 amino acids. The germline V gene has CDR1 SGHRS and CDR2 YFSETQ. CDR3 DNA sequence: TGCGCCAGCAGCTTGTCCGGGACAGGGCCCACCGGGGAGCTGTTTTTT. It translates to CASSLSGTGPTGELFF.

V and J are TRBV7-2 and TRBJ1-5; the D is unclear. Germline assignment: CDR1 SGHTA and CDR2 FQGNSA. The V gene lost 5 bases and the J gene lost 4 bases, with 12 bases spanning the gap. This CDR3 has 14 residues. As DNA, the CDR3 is TGTGCCAGCAGCGGATGGGAGGATAATCAGCCCCAGCATTTT. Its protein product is CASSGWEDNQPQHF.

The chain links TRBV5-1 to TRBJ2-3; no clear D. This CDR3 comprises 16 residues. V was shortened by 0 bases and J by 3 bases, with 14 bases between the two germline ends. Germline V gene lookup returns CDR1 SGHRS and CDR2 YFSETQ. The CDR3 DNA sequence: TGCGCCAGCAGCTTGGAGGCACAAAAAAGGACAGATACGCAGTATTTT. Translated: CASSLEAQKRTDTQYF.

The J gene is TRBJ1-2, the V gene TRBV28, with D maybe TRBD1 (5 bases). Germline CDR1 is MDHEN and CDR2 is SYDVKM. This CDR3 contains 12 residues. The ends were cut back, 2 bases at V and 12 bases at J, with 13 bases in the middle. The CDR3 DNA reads TGTGCCAGCAGTTTAGAGACAAGGGGTAACACCTTC. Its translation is CASSLETRGNTF.

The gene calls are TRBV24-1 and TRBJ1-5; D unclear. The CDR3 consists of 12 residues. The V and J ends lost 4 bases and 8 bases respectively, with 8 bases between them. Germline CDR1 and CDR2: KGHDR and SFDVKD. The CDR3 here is CATSETDKPQHF. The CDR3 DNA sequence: TGTGCCACCAGTGAAACAGACAAGCCCCAGCATTTT.

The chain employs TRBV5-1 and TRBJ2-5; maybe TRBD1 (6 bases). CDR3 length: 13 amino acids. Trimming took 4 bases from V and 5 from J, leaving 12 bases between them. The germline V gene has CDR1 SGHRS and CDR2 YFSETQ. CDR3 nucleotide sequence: TGCGCCAGCAGCCCCGACAGGCAGGAGACCCAGTACTTC. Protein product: CASSPDRQETQYF.

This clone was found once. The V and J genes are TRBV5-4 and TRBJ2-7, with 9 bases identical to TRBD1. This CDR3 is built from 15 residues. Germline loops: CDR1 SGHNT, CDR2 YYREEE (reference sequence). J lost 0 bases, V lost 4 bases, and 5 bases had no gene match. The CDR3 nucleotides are TGTGCCAGCAGCCTAGGGACAGGGAACTCCTACGAGCAGTACTTC. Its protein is CASSLGTGNSYEQYF.

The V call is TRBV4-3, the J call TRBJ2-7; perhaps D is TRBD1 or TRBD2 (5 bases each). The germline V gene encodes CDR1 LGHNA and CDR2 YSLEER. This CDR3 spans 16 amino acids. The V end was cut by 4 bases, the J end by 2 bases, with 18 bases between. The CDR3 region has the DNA TGCGCCAGCAGCCCCCTCGGGACGCAAAGGACCTACGAGCAGTACTTC. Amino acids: CASSPLGTQRTYEQYF.

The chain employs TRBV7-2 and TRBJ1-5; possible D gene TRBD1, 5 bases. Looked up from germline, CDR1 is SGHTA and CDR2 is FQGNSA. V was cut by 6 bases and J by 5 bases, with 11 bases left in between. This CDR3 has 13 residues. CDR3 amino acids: CASSRDGDQPQHF. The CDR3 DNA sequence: TGTGCCAGCAGTCGGGACGGAGATCAGCCCCAGCATTTT.

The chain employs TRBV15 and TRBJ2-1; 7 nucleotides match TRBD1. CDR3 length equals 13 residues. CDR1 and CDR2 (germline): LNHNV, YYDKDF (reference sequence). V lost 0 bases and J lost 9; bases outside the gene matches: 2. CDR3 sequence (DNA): TGTGCCACCAGCAGAGATGCAGGGGGTGAGCAGTTCTTC. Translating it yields CATSRDAGGEQFF.

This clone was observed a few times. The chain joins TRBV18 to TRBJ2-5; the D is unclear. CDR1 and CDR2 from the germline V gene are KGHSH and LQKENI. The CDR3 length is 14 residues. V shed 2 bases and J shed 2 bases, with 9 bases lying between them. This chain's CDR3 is CASSPGGEQETQYF. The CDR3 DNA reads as TGTGCCAGCTCACCAGGTGGTGAACAAGAGACCCAGTACTTC.

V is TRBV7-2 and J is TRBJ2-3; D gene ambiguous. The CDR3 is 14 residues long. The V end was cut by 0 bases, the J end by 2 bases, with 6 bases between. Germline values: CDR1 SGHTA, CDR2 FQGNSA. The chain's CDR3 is CASSLAGPTDTQYF. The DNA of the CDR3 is TGTGCCAGCAGCTTAGCGGGCCCCACAGATACGCAGTATTTT.

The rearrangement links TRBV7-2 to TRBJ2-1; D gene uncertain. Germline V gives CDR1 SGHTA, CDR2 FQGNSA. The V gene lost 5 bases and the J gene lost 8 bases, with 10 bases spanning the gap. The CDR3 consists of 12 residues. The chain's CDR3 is CASSRPGHEQFF. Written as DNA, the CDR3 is TGTGCCAGCAGCCGGCCGGGCCATGAGCAGTTCTTC.

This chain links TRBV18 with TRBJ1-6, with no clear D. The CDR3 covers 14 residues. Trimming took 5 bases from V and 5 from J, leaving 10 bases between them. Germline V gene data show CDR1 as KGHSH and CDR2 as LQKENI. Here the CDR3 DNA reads TGTGCCAGCTCAGCTGGACCGAATAATTCACCCCTCCACTTT. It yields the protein CASSAGPNNSPLHF.

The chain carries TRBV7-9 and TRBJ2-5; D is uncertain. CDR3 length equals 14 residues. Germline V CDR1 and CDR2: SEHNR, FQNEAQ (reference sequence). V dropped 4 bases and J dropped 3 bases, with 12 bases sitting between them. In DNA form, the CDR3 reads TGTGCCAGCAGCTCGAACAGTGGGGAAGAGACCCAGTACTTC. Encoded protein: CASSSNSGEETQYF.

The CDR3 bases are TGTGCCAGCAGACTAGCGGGGGGATACAATGAGCAGTTCTTC. Residues: CASRLAGGYNEQFF. The chain joins TRBV7-8 to TRBJ2-1; 12 positions agree with TRBD2. The CDR3 contains 14 residues. V lost 6 bases, J lost 4 bases, and 1 base stayed unmatched. Per the germline V gene, CDR1 is SGHVS and CDR2 is FQNEAQ.

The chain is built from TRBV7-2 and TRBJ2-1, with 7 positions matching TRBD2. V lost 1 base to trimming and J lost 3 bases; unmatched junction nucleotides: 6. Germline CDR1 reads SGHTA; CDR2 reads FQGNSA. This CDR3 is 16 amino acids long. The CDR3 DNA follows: TGTGCCAGCAGCTTAGTAGGCCTAGCGGTCTACAATGAGCAGTTCTTC. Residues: CASSLVGLAVYNEQFF.

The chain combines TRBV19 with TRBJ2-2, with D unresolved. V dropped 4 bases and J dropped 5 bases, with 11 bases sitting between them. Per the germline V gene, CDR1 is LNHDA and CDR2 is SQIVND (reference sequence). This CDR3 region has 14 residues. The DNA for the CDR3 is TGTGCCAGTAGTACGTGGGCCGAGACCGGGGAGCTGTTTTTT. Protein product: CASSTWAETGELFF.

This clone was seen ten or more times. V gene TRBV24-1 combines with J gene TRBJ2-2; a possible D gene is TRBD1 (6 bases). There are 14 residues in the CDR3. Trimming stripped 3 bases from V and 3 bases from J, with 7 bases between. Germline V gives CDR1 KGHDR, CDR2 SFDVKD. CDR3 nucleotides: TGTGCCACCAGTGATCACAGGGACACCGGGGAGCTGTTTTTT. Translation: CATSDHRDTGELFF.